This TCR beta chain comes out of a study of cytomegalovirus exposure and HLA in healthy donors. On this clone: The antigen is unknown.

General study results and limits: The study had only CMV serostatus as immune exposure information. It was assumed in the presence/absence analyses that sequencing depth was roughly uniform across donors. A later analysis showed that HLA-associated TCR beta chains had undergone more clonal expansion than equally common others.

CDR1 and CDR2 (germline): SNHLY, FYNNEI. The trim removed 5 bases at V and 4 bases at J, leaving 6 bases unmatched. The CDR3 has 14 residues. The study ran its PCR with 60 Vbeta and 13 Jbeta primers. The assay was immunoSEQ multiplex PCR, and TCRdb's table has in-frame clones only and misses some. The sample yields about 190,000 clones, approximately 86% seen once. Donors in the study were healthy people who gave bone marrow. The sequenced material came from PBMCs. The clonotype was recovered from a woman in her 30s in good health and CMV-seronegative. The chain recombines TRBV2 with TRBJ2-7; the match to TRBD1 covers 9 bases. DNA of the CDR3: TGTGCCAGCAGTTCCGGGACAGGGAATTACGAGCAGTACTTC. This gives the protein CASSSGTGNYEQYF.